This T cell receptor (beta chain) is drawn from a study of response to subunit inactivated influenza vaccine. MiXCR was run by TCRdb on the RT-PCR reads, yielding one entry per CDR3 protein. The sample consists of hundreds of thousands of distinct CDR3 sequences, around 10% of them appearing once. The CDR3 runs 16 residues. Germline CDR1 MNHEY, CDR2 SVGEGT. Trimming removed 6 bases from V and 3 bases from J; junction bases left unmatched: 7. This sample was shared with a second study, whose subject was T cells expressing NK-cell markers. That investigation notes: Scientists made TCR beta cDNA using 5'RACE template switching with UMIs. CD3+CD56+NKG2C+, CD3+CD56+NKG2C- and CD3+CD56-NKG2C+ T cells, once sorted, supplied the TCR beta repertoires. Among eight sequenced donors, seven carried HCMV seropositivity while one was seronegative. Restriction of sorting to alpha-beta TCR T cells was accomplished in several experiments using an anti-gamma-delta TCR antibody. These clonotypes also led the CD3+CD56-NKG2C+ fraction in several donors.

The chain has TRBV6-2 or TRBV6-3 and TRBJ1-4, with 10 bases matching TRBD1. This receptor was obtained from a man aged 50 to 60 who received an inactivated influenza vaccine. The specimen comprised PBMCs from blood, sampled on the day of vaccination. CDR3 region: CASSEWTGGANEKLFF. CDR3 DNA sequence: TGTGCCAGCAGCGAATGGACAGGGGGAGCTAATGAAAAACTGTTTTTT.